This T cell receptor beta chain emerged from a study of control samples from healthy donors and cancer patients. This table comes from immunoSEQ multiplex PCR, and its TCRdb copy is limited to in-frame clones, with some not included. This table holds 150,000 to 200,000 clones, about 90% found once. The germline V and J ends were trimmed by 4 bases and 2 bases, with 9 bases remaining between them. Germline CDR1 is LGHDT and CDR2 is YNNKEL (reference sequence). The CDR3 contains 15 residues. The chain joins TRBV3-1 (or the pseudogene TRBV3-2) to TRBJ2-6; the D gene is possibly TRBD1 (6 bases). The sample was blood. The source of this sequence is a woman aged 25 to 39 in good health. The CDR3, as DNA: TGTGCCAGCAGCCGAAACAGGGCTGGGGCCAACGTCCTGACTTTC. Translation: CASSRNRAGANVLTF.